What follows are 10 T cell receptor beta chains derived from one specimen sequenced in a study of T cells in Graves' hyperthyroidism and ophthalmopathy. Researchers took RNA transcripts and amplified the TCR beta CDR3 regions from them. With the HTBI primer set, the TCR CDR3 went through a first round of RT-PCR. TCRdb ran MiXCR on the multiplex PCR reads and lists one entry per CDR3 protein. The repertoire holds 600,000 to 750,000 distinct CDR3 sequences, with around 15% as singletons. The sample comprised blood. These TCRs come from a man aged 50-60 years with Graves' hyperthyroidism.

The chain links TRBV11-2 to TRBJ2-7; TRBD2 matches at 7 bases. The CDR3 covers 18 residues. The germline CDR1 and CDR2 sequences are SGHAT and FQNNGV. V lost 6 bases and J lost 2; bases outside the gene matches: 19. CDR3 residues: CASRTTWELAEIPYEQYF. CDR3 coding DNA: TGTGCCAGCAGGACAACCTGGGAGCTAGCGGAGATTCCCTACGAGCAGTACTTC.

Many counts were recorded for this clonotype. The chain uses TRBV30 and TRBJ1-1; 8 bases align to TRBD1. The V gene's germline CDR1 is GTSNPN and CDR2 SVGIG (reference sequence). The length of the CDR3 is 11 residues. Trimming took 3 bases from V and 10 from J; bases not matched to a gene: 4. The CDR3 DNA reads as TGTGCCTGGAGCCTCCAGGGGGCAGCTTTCTTT. It yields the protein CAWSLQGAAFF.

V and J are TRBV19 and TRBJ1-2; 10 nucleotides align to TRBD1. CDR1 is LNHDA, CDR2 SQIVND, per germline (reference sequence). The CDR3 has 15 amino acids. With V trimmed by 5 bases and J by 6 bases, 9 bases remained unmatched. Written as DNA, the CDR3 is TGTGCCAGTAGTGTTGGGACAGGGGATGCGAATGGCTACACCTTC. It specifies CASSVGTGDANGYTF.

There are a few counts of this clonotype. CDR3 in amino acids: CATSDFLTNYGYTF. CDR3 coding DNA: TGTGCCACCAGTGATTTTTTGACTAACTATGGCTACACCTTC. The chain joins TRBV24-1 to TRBJ1-2; D uncertain. The CDR3 covers 14 residues. From germline, CDR1 is KGHDR and CDR2 SFDVKD. V was clipped by 1 base and J by 0 bases, with 5 bases between them.

In regard to this clonotype: A much larger clone sits a single nucleotide away, making a read error possible. The rearrangement uses TRBV30 and TRBJ1-4; D ambiguous. The CDR3 loop spans 15 amino acids. Looked up from germline, CDR1 is GTSNPN and CDR2 is SVGIG (reference sequence). The chain's CDR3 is CAWSVQGSPNEKLLF. Written as DNA, the CDR3 is TGTGCCTGGAGTGTACAAGGCAGCCCTAATGAAAAACTGCTTTTT.

As concerns this clonotype: Given a much more abundant clone one base away, this may be a read error. This chain uses TRBV11-3 with TRBJ2-2; 7 bases match TRBD2. V was pared by 5 bases and J by 5 bases, with 14 bases of the junction left unmatched. CDR1 and CDR2 from the germline V gene are SGHNT and YENEEA. There are 17 residues in the CDR3. CDR3 nucleotide sequence: TGTGCCAGCAGCAGACGGGATCGATACGGGGGGACCGGGGAGCTGTTTTTT. It encodes CASSRRDRYGGTGELFF.

The V call is TRBV28, the J call TRBJ1-3; a possible D gene is TRBD1 (6 bases). V gave up 4 bases and J gave up 1 base, with 17 bases separating them. CDR3 length: 17 residues. Germline V gene lookup returns CDR1 MDHEN and CDR2 SYDVKM. CDR3 amino acids: CASSYQTGRGSGNTIYF. For the CDR3, the DNA is TGTGCCAGCAGTTACCAAACAGGGAGAGGGTCTGGAAACACCATATATTTT.

In its sample, this clonotype was seen many times. This chain connects TRBV12-3 or TRBV12-4 to TRBJ1-1; a weak D match, TRBD1 (5 bases). The CDR3 is 13 residues long. Deletions cut 5 bases from V and 3 bases from J, with 10 bases between. The CDR3 here is CASSVQGDTEAFF. The DNA for the CDR3 is TGTGCCAGCAGTGTCCAGGGTGACACTGAAGCTTTCTTT.

This chain links TRBV28 with TRBJ1-5; no definite D call. V lost 1 base to trimming and J lost 0 bases, with 7 bases between them. The CDR3 consists of 15 residues. Germline CDR1 is MDHEN and CDR2 is SYDVKM. CDR3 sequence reads: CASSLLGTSNQPQHF. The CDR3 DNA reads as TGTGCCAGCAGTTTATTAGGCACTAGCAATCAGCCCCAGCATTTT.

V and J are TRBV5-5 and TRBJ1-2, with D uncertain. The V end was cut by 4 bases, the J end by 0 bases, with 13 bases between. Germline loops: CDR1 SGHKS, CDR2 YYEKEE (reference sequence). The CDR3 consists of 15 residues. The CDR3 spells CASSPPGIPNYGYTF. The DNA for the CDR3 is TGTGCCAGCAGCCCCCCGGGCATTCCTAACTATGGCTACACCTTC.